A single sample gave rise to the 9 T cell receptor beta chains below, sequenced in a study of shared clonotypes between healthy human individuals. The protocol was immunoSEQ multiplex PCR, while the TCRdb copy is restricted to in-frame clones and leaves out a portion. The table records approximately 2.1 million clones, approximately 95% of them present only once. Input material: naive CD4+ T cells from PBMCs. Subset reported: CD45RA+ positively selected. These receptors all stem from a man aged 18 to 30 in good health. Some clones in this sample may be carry-over from other donors' samples.

J is TRBJ2-5 and V is TRBV9; 8 nucleotides line up with TRBD2. The CDR3 totals 13 residues. Looked up from germline, CDR1 is SGDLS and CDR2 is YYNGEE. Trimming cost V 4 bases and J 14 bases; bases outside gene matches: 13. The CDR3 DNA reads TGTGCCAGCAGCCCGACTAGCGTGGCCCCGAGATACTTC. This encodes CASSPTSVAPRYF.

The CDR3 reads CASSFAPAAPYEQYF. CDR3 DNA sequence: TGTGCCAGCAGCTTCGCCCCGGCGGCCCCCTACGAGCAGTACTTC. The chain combines TRBV7-2 with TRBJ2-7; D unclear. Trimming shortened V by 3 bases and J by 2 bases, and 14 bases separated the two germline ends. The V gene's germline CDR1 is SGHTA and CDR2 FQGNSA. This CDR3 comprises 15 residues.

V is TRBV7-3 and J is TRBJ2-3, with D perhaps matching TRBD2 (6 bases). CDR1 is SGHTA, CDR2 FQGTGA, per germline. With 0 bases removed from V and 2 bases from J, the gap between germline ends came to 9 bases. The CDR3 is 15 amino acids. The CDR3 bases are TGTGCCAGCAGCTTAACGGGAGGATTCACAGATACGCAGTATTTT. Encoded protein: CASSLTGGFTDTQYF.

The V gene is TRBV5-1, the J gene TRBJ2-2; TRBD2 matches at 7 bases. CDR1 and CDR2 (germline): SGHRS, YFSETQ. This CDR3 has 16 residues. J lost 2 bases, V lost 1 base, and 5 bases had no gene match. The CDR3 DNA reads TGCGCCAGCAGCTTGTATGCGGGAGACAACACCGGGGAGCTGTTTTTT. The encoded protein is CASSLYAGDNTGELFF.

The rearrangement uses TRBV5-1 and TRBJ2-5; no clear D gene. The CDR3 extends over 15 amino acids. Germline CDR1 SGHRS, CDR2 YFSETQ. Trimming took off 0 bases at V and 1 base at J, with 10 bases between the two ends. The CDR3 loop is CASSLALAIQETQYF. CDR3 sequence (DNA): TGCGCCAGCAGCTTGGCCCTGGCCATCCAAGAGACCCAGTACTTC.

The rearrangement links TRBV27 to TRBJ1-5; TRBD1 aligns across 10 bases. The length of the CDR3 is 14 residues. J lost 4 bases, V lost 7 bases, and 4 bases had no gene match. In germline, CDR1 is MNHEY, CDR2 SMNVEV (reference sequence). Here the CDR3 reads CASTTGGRNQPQHF. CDR3 DNA sequence: TGTGCCAGCACGACAGGGGGCAGGAATCAGCCCCAGCATTTT.

The V call is TRBV28, the J call TRBJ1-5, with a weak D call TRBD1 (6 bases). Looked up from germline, CDR1 is MDHEN and CDR2 is SYDVKM. The CDR3 extends over 15 amino acids. V lost 3 bases to trimming and J lost 5 bases, with 14 bases between them. The CDR3 reads CASSFLRGSYQPQHF. The CDR3 nucleotides read TGTGCCAGCAGTTTCCTCAGGGGTTCGTATCAGCCCCAGCATTTT.

A remark on this clone: Other DNA sequences within the sample encode an identical CDR3. The chain links TRBV28 to TRBJ1-4; possible D gene TRBD1, 5 bases. The V end lost 6 bases, the J end lost 8 bases, and 10 bases lay between the germline ends. This CDR3 comprises 12 residues. Germline CDR1 and CDR2: MDHEN and SYDVKM. The CDR3 reads CASSSGGEKLFF. DNA for the CDR3: TGTGCCAGCAGCTCTGGGGGGGAAAAACTGTTTTTT. Looking up the rest from reference TRBV28 and TRBJ1-4 gives the full variable domain: DVKVTQSSRYLVKRTGEKVFLECVQDMDHENMFWYRQDPGLGLRLIYFSYDVKMKEKGDIPEGYSVSREKKERFSLILESASTNQTSMYLCASSSGGEKLFFGSGTQLSVL.

This rearrangement joins TRBV10-3 to TRBJ1-1; 7 bases fit TRBD1. V shed 3 bases, J shed 9 bases, and the junction held 4 bases outside the gene matches. CDR3 size: 12 residues. Germline assignment: CDR1 ENHRY and CDR2 SYGVKD. Written as DNA, the CDR3 is TGTGCCATCAGTGACAGGGGGAGTCAAGCTTTCTTT. Amino acid sequence: CAISDRGSQAFF.